The following is a T cell receptor beta chain sequence with its context. Its antigen remains unidentified. The data were obtained in a study of identifying expanded T cells in peripheral blood. The protocol was immunoSEQ multiplex PCR, while the TCRdb copy is restricted to in-frame clones and leaves out a portion. The table lists around 85,000 clones, around 89% of them singletons. Study-wide points: Variance in clone template counts between approximately 2-week samples significantly increased with total template count across all healthy donors.

Germline lookup yields CDR1 MNHNY and CDR2 SVGAGI (reference sequence). With 6 bases removed from V and 2 bases from J, the gap between germline ends came to 11 bases. This CDR3 has 14 amino acids. The J gene is TRBJ2-1, the V gene TRBV6-6; the D gene is possibly TRBD1 (6 bases). The source material was blood. The receptor was isolated from a person aged 18 to 70 in good health. The CDR3, as DNA: TGTGCCAGCAGCGGGACACCCGCCTACAATGAGCAGTTCTTC. This encodes CASSGTPAYNEQFF.